This T cell receptor (beta chain) was identified during a study of cytomegalovirus exposure and HLA in healthy donors. Study-level information: The 95 million to 120 million unique TCR beta sequences, from around 200 million T cells, were found by an earlier analysis. General study findings and limits: The productive fraction for most TCR beta V segments was about 87% or about 30% in an earlier analysis.

As regards this clone: Its antigen is currently unknown.

After removal of 1 base from V and 6 bases from J, the junction contained 8 bases not matched to a gene. CDR3 length equals 16 residues. Germline values: CDR1 SGHRS, CDR2 YFSETQ. PCR employed 60 Vbeta and 13 Jbeta primers. Assay used: immunoSEQ multiplex PCR; TCRdb lists only in-frame clones, some missing. Among approximately 140,000 clones listed, about two thirds were seen once. The specimen sequenced was PBMCs. The chain employs TRBV5-1 and TRBJ2-1; 9 positions match TRBD2. This clonotype was obtained from a woman aged 60-75 years in good health and CMV-seropositive. The CDR3 region has the DNA TGCGCCAGCAGCTTGAGGACTAGCGCCCATGGCAATGAGCAGTTCTTC. As protein: CASSLRTSAHGNEQFF.